This TCR beta chain originates from a study of T cell responses to AZD1222 COVID-19 vaccine. Trimming took off 0 bases at V and 0 bases at J, with 12 bases between the two ends. Germline CDR1 MNHNS, CDR2 SASEGT. The length of the CDR3 is 17 residues. The study's findings and limits: The CD4 TCRs associated with vaccination extended across spike and predominated at 160-218 and 743-854. Unmutated variant regions are reportedly targeted by nearly half of spike-specific TCRs.

Points on this clone: Its target is not known.

TCRdb's copy holds only in-frame clones and misses some; the assay was immunoSEQ multiplex PCR. The sample has some 130,000 clones; more than 85% are singletons. Sequenced here: peripheral blood, sampled on day 0 of AZD1222 vaccination. The receptor's source is an adult in good health. The V gene is TRBV6-1, the J gene TRBJ1-3; no clear D gene. The CDR3 loop is CASSEAFEFSSGNTIYF. CDR3 nucleotides: TGTGCCAGCAGTGAAGCTTTTGAGTTTTCCTCTGGAAACACCATATATTTT.